Presented here are 9 T cell receptor beta chains from one specimen sequenced in a study of T-cell reconstitution after alpha-beta-depleted transplantation in children. Library preparation (for TCRbeta) was performed with unique molecular identifiers. TCRdb used MiXCR to reprocess the PCR reads, holding one entry per CDR3 protein. The data contain 640,000 or so distinct CDR3 sequences, approximately 17% of them seen just once; the ten biggest clones take up under 1.2%. The starting material was PBMCs from the stem cell graft donor, obtained from the stem cell graft. The receptors originated from a human donor who donated a stem cell graft to a child with acute myeloid leukemia.

To note about this clonotype: A read error is possible here, since a much larger clone lies one base away. This chain links TRBV7-9 with TRBJ1-2; TRBD1 is a possible D gene (5 bases). With 11 bases removed from V and 4 bases from J, the gap between germline ends came to 20 bases. The CDR3 is 14 residues long. Per germline, CDR1 SEHNR and CDR2 FQNEAQ (reference sequence). In DNA form, the CDR3 reads TGTGCCGGCCCCGAGGGGCTAGGTAGCTATGGCTACACCTTC. It yields the protein CAGPEGLGSYGYTF.

This clonotype was seen at least ten times. The chain uses TRBV29-1 and TRBJ2-2; D call uncertain. The germline V gene encodes CDR1 SQVTM and CDR2 ANQGSEA. V gave up 4 bases and J gave up 6 bases, with 6 bases separating them. The CDR3 spans 11 residues. Here the CDR3 reads CSVGSAGELFF. In nucleotides, the CDR3 is TGCAGCGTTGGATCGGCCGGGGAGCTGTTTTTT.

This clonotype was recorded at least ten times. This rearrangement joins TRBV12-3 or TRBV12-4 to TRBJ1-2; 8 nucleotides match TRBD1. With V trimmed by 6 bases and J by 4 bases, 4 bases remained unmatched. This CDR3 region has 13 residues. The CDR3 loop reads CASSTDRAYGYTF. CDR3 in DNA: TGTGCCAGCAGCACGGACAGGGCCTATGGCTACACCTTC.

At least ten counts were recorded for this clonotype. V is TRBV4-2 and J is TRBJ2-5, with TRBD2 matching 10 bases. The CDR3 is 16 amino acids. The germline gives CDR1 LGHNA, CDR2 YNFKEQ. The ends lost 2 bases at V and 5 bases at J; junction bases unmatched: 8. CDR3 nucleotides: TGTGCCAGCAGCCAAAGCCTAGCGGGGGCGGGGGAGACCCAGTACTTC. Translation gives CASSQSLAGAGETQYF.

The sample holds many counts of this clonotype. The CDR3 coding sequence is TGCAGTGCTAGACCACGGACTTACACCGGGGAGCTGTTTTTT. This sequence encodes CSARPRTYTGELFF. The chain carries TRBV20-1 and TRBJ2-2, with TRBD2 as a possible D gene (5 bases). The ends were cut back, 2 bases at V and 3 bases at J, with 10 bases in the middle. The CDR3 consists of 14 residues. Germline CDR1 is DFQATT and CDR2 is SNEGSKA (reference sequence).

The chain links TRBV11-2 to TRBJ2-7; tentatively, D is TRBD1 or TRBD2 (5 bases each). Germline-derived CDR1 and CDR2 are SGHAT and FQNNGV. There are 19 residues in the CDR3. The V end lost 2 bases, the J end lost 0 bases, and 23 bases lay between the germline ends. CDR3 in DNA: TGTGCCAGCAGCTTATACCCCCTGGGGACGGCGGACCTCTCCTACGAGCAGTACTTC. Translated, it gives CASSLYPLGTADLSYEQYF.

This clonotype was recorded many times. Written as DNA, the CDR3 is TGTGCCATCAGTACGGGAGTTAGCGGGGAAGAGACCCAGTACTTC. This codes for CAISTGVSGEETQYF. The V call is TRBV10-3, the J call TRBJ2-5; TRBD2 agrees at 8 bases. Germline loops: CDR1 ENHRY, CDR2 SYGVKD. Germline trimming cut 5 bases from V and 3 bases from J; bases unmatched to any gene: 8. This CDR3 is built from 15 residues.

This clonotype was seen a few times. V gene TRBV12-3 or TRBV12-4 combines with J gene TRBJ1-3, with no clear D. The CDR3 consists of 15 residues. V dropped 3 bases and J dropped 0 bases, with 9 bases sitting between them. The CDR3 coding sequence is TGTGCCAGCAGTTTGTACGGATTCTCTGGAAACACCATATATTTT. This translates into CASSLYGFSGNTIYF.

Comments on this clonotype: This could be a read error, since a much larger clone is one nucleotide away. This CDR3 fails to terminate in the conserved phenylalanine or tryptophan, so it likely reflects a read error. The chain employs TRBV29-1 and TRBJ2-2; D remains unclear. CDR1 SQVTM and CDR2 ANQGSEA come from the germline V gene. This CDR3 region has 11 residues. Trimming took 3 bases from V and 7 from J, leaving 6 bases between them. The chain's CDR3 is CSVEGNGELFY. The CDR3 DNA reads TGCAGCGTTGAGGGCAACGGGGAGCTGTTTTAT.